The following is a T cell receptor (beta chain) sequence with its context. This specimen comes from a study of pediatric ulcerative colitis. The CDR3 covers 14 residues. Germline V gives CDR1 SNHLY, CDR2 FYNNEI. Trimming removed 3 bases from V and 6 bases from J, with 13 bases in between. Sequencing depth was up to 500,000 reads per sample. The data were produced by immunoSEQ multiplex PCR, yet TCRdb's version contains in-frame clones alone and is incomplete. Here the sample spans around 65,000 clones, around four fifths being singletons. The chain carries TRBV2 and TRBJ2-3; possibly TRBD1 for D (6 bases). The sequenced material came from blood. The receptor comes from a boy between 10 and 17 years old with moderate ulcerative colitis. In DNA form, the CDR3 reads TGTGCCAGCAGTGATAACCCAACAGGGGATACGCAGTATTTT. It specifies CASSDNPTGDTQYF.